The entry below describes one T cell receptor beta chain. As originally analysed: Amplified reference gene primers provided the basis for estimating nucleated cell counts. Produced via immunoSEQ multiplex PCR; TCRdb's table is partial and in-frame only. V and J calls and clone size are copied from that table; D and trimming were computed from the DNA. This sample has fewer than 200,000 clones, with around 83% found just once. These data are taken from a study of blood T cell repertoires in COVID-19. About the research overall: From the United States, Italy and Spain came samples of acute and convalescent COVID-19. Sample material is recorded as cDNA or gDNA derived from T cells, B-cell-depleted T cells, or PBMCs.

The CDR3 is 15 amino acids. Looked up from germline, CDR1 is SGHNT and CDR2 is YENEEA. Trimming took 4 bases from V and 0 from J, leaving 10 bases between them. The chain combines TRBV11-3 with TRBJ1-3; maybe TRBD1 (5 bases). This clonotype was obtained from a woman in her sixties or seventies with acute or convalescent COVID-19. What was sequenced was peripheral blood. As DNA, the CDR3 is TGTGCCAGCAGCTCCCTGACAGTCTCTGGAAACACCATATATTTT. It is translated as CASSSLTVSGNTIYF.